These 15 T cell receptor beta chains originate from one sample sequenced in a study of blood T cell repertoires in COVID-19 (dated by TCRdb to 2018 to 2021). Library preparation used the immunoSEQ multiplex PCR assay. Not all clones reach the TCRdb copy of this immuneACCESS table, which keeps in-frame sequences only. Checked studies attribute under half of the gap to unresolved V genes and leave the rest unexplained. Counted in this sample were roughly 250,000 clones; roughly 80% of them appeared once. Around 12% of the sample is in the top ten clones. The sequenced sample was peripheral blood. These receptors were taken from a woman aged 60-75 years with active or convalescent COVID-19.

The chain has TRBV6-5 and TRBJ1-1; TRBD1 is a possible D gene (6 bases). CDR1 is MNHEY, CDR2 SVGAGI, per germline. The CDR3 is 13 amino acids. Trimming removed 6 bases from V and 5 bases from J, with 13 bases in between. Here the CDR3 DNA reads TGTGCCAGCAGAAAGGGGGAGGGGACTGAAGCTTTCTTT. This translates into CASRKGEGTEAFF.

This chain links TRBV28 with TRBJ1-5, with unresolved D. Germline CDR1 MDHEN, CDR2 SYDVKM. Trimming took off 8 bases at V and 5 bases at J, with 10 bases between the two ends. The CDR3 spans 12 residues. CDR3 DNA sequence: TGTGCCAGCGTAGCCGCGCATCAGCCCCAGCATTTT. Protein: CASVAAHQPQHF.

The V and J genes are TRBV19 and TRBJ1-5; 8 bases align to TRBD1. Germline values: CDR1 LNHDA, CDR2 SQIVND (reference sequence). The junction had 3 bases not matched to a gene; V was cut back by 4 bases and J by 4 bases. CDR3 length: 14 amino acids. The CDR3 here is CASSRDRLNQPQHF. The CDR3 DNA reads as TGTGCCAGTAGTAGGGACAGGCTAAATCAGCCCCAGCATTTT.

The chain uses TRBV19 and TRBJ2-3; TRBD2 matches at 8 bases. CDR3 length: 14 amino acids. Germline CDR1 LNHDA, CDR2 SQIVND (reference sequence). V lost 3 bases to trimming and J lost 4 bases; unmatched junction nucleotides: 3. The CDR3 region is CASSIGLAPDTQYF. CDR3 DNA: TGTGCCAGTAGTATCGGACTAGCCCCAGATACGCAGTATTTT.

The rearrangement uses TRBV30 and TRBJ2-1, with 8 bases fitting TRBD1. V lost 5 bases, J lost 5 bases, and 11 bases stayed unmatched. Germline V gene data show CDR1 as GTSNPN and CDR2 as SVGIG (reference sequence). The CDR3 runs to 15 residues. The CDR3 region is CAWGKGTGINNEQFF. The DNA for the CDR3 is TGTGCCTGGGGGAAGGGGACAGGAATAAACAATGAGCAGTTCTTC.

The chain has TRBV5-7 and TRBJ1-6, with a weak D call TRBD1 (6 bases). TRBV5-7 is labeled an ORF, and its function is uncertain. The CDR3 totals 17 residues. V was shortened by 9 bases and J by 3 bases, with 22 bases between the two germline ends. The CDR3 sequence is CAISRIYREYYNSPLHF. The DNA for the CDR3 is TGTGCCATTAGTCGGATCTACAGGGAATACTATAATTCACCCCTCCACTTT.

The chain carries TRBV3-1 (or the pseudogene TRBV3-2) and TRBJ1-2; TRBD1 agrees at 7 bases. Germline V gene lookup returns CDR1 LGHDT and CDR2 YNNKEL (reference sequence). Trimming removed 4 bases from V and 3 bases from J; junction bases left unmatched: 5. This CDR3 comprises 14 residues. The CDR3 DNA follows: TGTGCCAGCAGCCTGCCAGGGGGTCACTATGGCTACACCTTC. Encoded protein: CASSLPGGHYGYTF.

The chain combines TRBV19 with TRBJ1-1; tentative D call: TRBD1 (6 bases). Germline V CDR1 and CDR2: LNHDA, SQIVND (reference sequence). This CDR3 spans 14 amino acids. Trimming pared 6 bases from V and 1 base from J, leaving 12 bases between. The CDR3, as DNA: TGTGCCAGTAGAGGGGGGGGCCGGAACACTGAAGCTTTCTTT. Amino acids: CASRGGGRNTEAFF.

The rearrangement links TRBV14 to TRBJ1-1, with TRBD1 matching 9 bases. Germline V gene sequence: CDR1 SGHDN, CDR2 FVKESK. Trimming cost V 4 bases and J 8 bases; bases outside gene matches: 2. The CDR3 sequence is 12 residues long. In DNA, the CDR3 is TGTGCCAGCAGCCGGGACAGGGTGGAAGCTTTCTTT. This sequence encodes CASSRDRVEAFF.

This chain uses TRBV5-1 with TRBJ1-4; D might be TRBD1 (6 bases). CDR1 is SGHRS, CDR2 YFSETQ, per germline. This CDR3 comprises 14 residues. V was shortened by 4 bases and J by 7 bases, with 14 bases between the two germline ends. The CDR3 reads CASSPETGSEKLFF. The CDR3 bases are TGCGCCAGCAGCCCCGAGACAGGCTCTGAAAAACTGTTTTTT.

There are a few counts of this clone. V is TRBV19 and J is TRBJ1-1; a possible D gene is TRBD1 (6 bases). The V gene lost 3 bases and the J gene lost 3 bases, with 11 bases spanning the gap. Germline assignment: CDR1 LNHDA and CDR2 SQIVND (reference sequence). This CDR3 has 14 residues. The CDR3 reads CASSIARGDTEAFF. The CDR3 DNA reads as TGTGCCAGTAGTATTGCCAGGGGAGACACTGAAGCTTTCTTT.

This clone was detected only once. The chain recombines TRBV11-2 with TRBJ2-1; TRBD2 matches at 8 bases. The CDR3 extends over 16 amino acids. Trimming cost V 3 bases and J 0 bases; bases outside gene matches: 4. CDR1 and CDR2 (germline): SGHAT, FQNNGV. The CDR3 DNA reads TGTGCCAGCAGCTTCCGGGGGGGGAGCTCCTACAATGAGCAGTTCTTC. It encodes CASSFRGGSSYNEQFF.

V gene TRBV21-1 combines with J gene TRBJ2-3; TRBD2, the table's D call, was not compared with the DNA. TRBV21-1 is tagged as a pseudogene. The length of the CDR3 is 20 residues. Here the CDR3 DNA reads TGTGCCAGCAGCAAAGGTGGGACTAGCGGGGGCCGCAACGAGGACGATACGCAGTATTTT. The encoded protein is CASSKGGTSGGRNEDDTQYF.

The chain joins TRBV2 to TRBJ2-2; TRBD1 aligns across 10 bases. Germline V gene lookup returns CDR1 SNHLY and CDR2 FYNNEI. This CDR3 is built from 15 residues. The trim removed 8 bases at V and 2 bases at J, leaving 5 bases unmatched. The CDR3 region is CASLRDRGNTGELFF. CDR3 DNA: TGTGCCAGCCTCCGGGACAGGGGTAACACCGGGGAGCTGTTTTTT.

The V call is TRBV3-1 (or the pseudogene TRBV3-2), the J call TRBJ1-5, with a possible D match to TRBD1 (5 bases). Germline V gene sequence: CDR1 LGHDT, CDR2 YNNKEL (reference sequence). The V gene lost 0 bases and the J gene lost 4 bases, with 10 bases spanning the gap. This CDR3 is 15 amino acids long. The CDR3 DNA reads as TGTGCCAGCAGCCAAGAGTGGGGCGAAAATCAGCCCCAGCATTTT. Translated, it gives CASSQEWGENQPQHF.